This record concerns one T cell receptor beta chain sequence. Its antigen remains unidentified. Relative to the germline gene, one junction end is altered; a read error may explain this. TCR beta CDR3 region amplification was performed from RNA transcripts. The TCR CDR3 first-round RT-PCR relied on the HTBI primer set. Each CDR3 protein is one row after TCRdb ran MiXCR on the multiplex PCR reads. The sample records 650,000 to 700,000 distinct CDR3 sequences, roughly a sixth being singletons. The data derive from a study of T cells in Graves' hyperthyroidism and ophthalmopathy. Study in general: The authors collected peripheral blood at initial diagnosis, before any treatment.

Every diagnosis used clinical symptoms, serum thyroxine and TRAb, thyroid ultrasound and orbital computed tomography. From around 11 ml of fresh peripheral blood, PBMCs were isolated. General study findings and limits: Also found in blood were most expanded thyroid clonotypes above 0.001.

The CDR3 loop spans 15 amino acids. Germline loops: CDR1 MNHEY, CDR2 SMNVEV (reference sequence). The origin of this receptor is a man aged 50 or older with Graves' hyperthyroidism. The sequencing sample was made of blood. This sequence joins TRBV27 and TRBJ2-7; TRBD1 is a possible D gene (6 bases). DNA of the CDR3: TGTGCCACCAGTTTAAGACAGGTCGGCTCCTACGAGCAGTACTTC. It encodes CATSLRQVGSYEQYF.